The rows below give T cell receptor beta chains drawn from one sample of a study of blood T cells in healthy people across ages. TCRdb independently ran MiXCR on the 5' RACE reads; one entry per CDR3 protein. The repertoire has some 1.5 million distinct CDR3 sequences, roughly 27% of them found once; the top ten carry around 7.7%. The material sequenced was blood. The receptor set was obtained from a woman in her twenties or thirties in good health. CDR3s include the opening cysteine and the closing phenylalanine or tryptophan. A D gene is named only where the DNA matches it firmly. For some rows the clone size is stated as once, few or many, or as a class when expanded; others skip it.

size	J	V	D	CDR3	DNA
many	TRBJ1-1	TRBV29-1	TRBD1	CSVQGSVTEAFF	TGCAGCGTACAGGGGTCGGTAACTGAAGCTTTCTTT
few	TRBJ2-3	TRBV7-2	TRBD2	CASSPGLAGGRVNTDTQYF	TGTGCCAGCAGCCCCGGACTAGCGGGAGGAAGAGTTAATACAGATACGCAGTATTTT
-	TRBJ1-6	TRBV2	-	CASSAGRGQVNSPLHF	TGTGCCAGCAGTGCCGGACGGGGGCAGGTGAATTCACCCCTCCACTTT
-	TRBJ2-7	TRBV7-2	TRBD2	CASSTRLAGLYNEQYF	TGTGCCAGCAGCACCCGACTAGCGGGATTGTACAATGAGCAGTACTTC
-	TRBJ2-1	TRBV12-5	-	CASGPMNGGGNEQFF	TGTGCTAGTGGTCCAATGAATGGTGGTGGCAATGAGCAGTTCTTC
many	TRBJ2-5	TRBV12-5	-	CASGLGTRGFQETQYF	TGTGCTAGTGGTCTAGGGACAAGGGGATTCCAAGAGACCCAGTACTTC
few	TRBJ2-5	TRBV20-1	-	CSARAGARAETQYF	TGCAGTGCTAGAGCCGGGGCCCGAGCAGAGACCCAGTACTTC
few	TRBJ2-1	TRBV20-1	-	CSASDMRAYNEQFF	TGCAGTGCTAGTGATATGAGAGCCTACAATGAGCAGTTCTTC
-	TRBJ2-5	TRBV7-2	-	CASSLAGASGETQYF	TGTGCCAGCAGCTTAGCGGGCGCATCGGGAGAGACCCAGTACTTC
-	TRBJ2-1	TRBV28	-	CASGEEESSYNEQFF	TGTGCCAGCGGGGAGGAGGAAAGCTCCTACAATGAGCAGTTCTTC
many	TRBJ2-3	TRBV20-1	TRBD2	CSASRSGGGPTDTQYF	TGCAGTGCTAGTAGGAGCGGGGGAGGTCCCACAGATACGCAGTATTTT
-	TRBJ1-4	TRBV6-6	-	CASRGGGNEKLFF	TGTGCCAGCAGGGGAGGGGGTAATGAAAAACTGTTTTTT
-	TRBJ2-7	TRBV7-2	TRBD2	CASCPSGMREQYF	TGTGCCAGCTGTCCTAGCGGGATGCGGGAGCAGTACTTC
-	TRBJ2-3	TRBV19	TRBD1	CASSGRDSYTDTQYF	TGTGCCAGCTCGGGACGGGACAGTTACACAGATACGCAGTATTTT
-	TRBJ2-7	TRBV7-2	TRBD2	CASSSRGLAGDRAEQYF	TGTGCCAGCAGCTCCCGGGGGCTAGCGGGAGATCGTGCCGAGCAGTACTTC
few	TRBJ1-6	TRBV15	TRBD1	CATSTDREGYNSPLHF	TGTGCCACCAGCACAGACAGGGAAGGCTATAATTCACCCCTCCACTTT